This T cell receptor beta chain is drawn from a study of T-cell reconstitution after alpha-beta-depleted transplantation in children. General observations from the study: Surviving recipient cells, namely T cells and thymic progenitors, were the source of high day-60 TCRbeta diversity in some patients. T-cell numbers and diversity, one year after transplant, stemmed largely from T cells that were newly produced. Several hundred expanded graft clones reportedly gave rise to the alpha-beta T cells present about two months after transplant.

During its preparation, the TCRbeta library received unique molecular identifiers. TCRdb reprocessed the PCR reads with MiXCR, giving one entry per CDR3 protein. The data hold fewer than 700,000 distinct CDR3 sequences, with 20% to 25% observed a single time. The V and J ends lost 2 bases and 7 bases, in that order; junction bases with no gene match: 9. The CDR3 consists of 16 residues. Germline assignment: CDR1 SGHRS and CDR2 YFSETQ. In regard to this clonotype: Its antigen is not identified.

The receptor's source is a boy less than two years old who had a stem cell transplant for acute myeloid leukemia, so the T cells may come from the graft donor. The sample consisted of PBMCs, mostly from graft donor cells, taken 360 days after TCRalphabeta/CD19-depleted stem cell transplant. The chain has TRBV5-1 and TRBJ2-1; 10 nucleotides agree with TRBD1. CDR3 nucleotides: TGCGCCAGCAGCTTATACTGGACAGGGGGGTGGAATGAGCAGTTCTTC. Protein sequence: CASSLYWTGGWNEQFF.